These 26 T cell receptor beta chains share one sample of origin, sequenced in a study of identical twins. TCRdb used MiXCR to reprocess the 5' RACE reads, holding one entry per CDR3 protein. The repertoire holds about 550,000 distinct CDR3 sequences, with 20% to 25% as singletons. These same data were also listed under a study on yellow fever vaccine responses in identical twins.

Sequencing was carried out using CD4+ T cells sorted from blood. These receptors came from a woman under 30 in good health.

V usage is TRBV14 and J usage is TRBJ1-1; 9 bases are shared with TRBD1. This CDR3 spans 16 amino acids. Trimming removed 4 bases from V and 1 base from J; junction bases left unmatched: 7. The V gene's germline CDR1 is SGHDN and CDR2 FVKESK. CDR3 coding DNA: TGTGCCAGCAGCCTACATACGGGACAGGGGAACACTGAAGCTTTCTTT. Protein sequence: CASSLHTGQGNTEAFF.

J is TRBJ2-3 and V is TRBV5-6; D gene unclear. The CDR3 is made up of 15 amino acids. Trimming took off 6 bases at V and 0 bases at J, with 14 bases between the two ends. Germline V gives CDR1 SGHDT, CDR2 YYEEEE. As DNA, the CDR3 is TGTGCCAGCATCGGACGGAAAACTAGCACAGATACGCAGTATTTT. This codes for CASIGRKTSTDTQYF.

The chain joins TRBV28 to TRBJ2-7; D is undetermined. V was clipped by 4 bases and J by 4 bases, with 8 bases between them. Germline V lookup: CDR1 MDHEN, CDR2 SYDVKM. The CDR3 is 12 amino acids. The CDR3 loop reads CASSSRVYEQYF. Here the CDR3 DNA reads TGTGCCAGCAGTTCCCGGGTTTACGAGCAGTACTTC.

The V gene is TRBV6-2 or TRBV6-3, the J gene TRBJ2-3, with 11 nucleotides matching TRBD2. There are 17 residues in the CDR3. Per the germline V gene, CDR1 is MNHEY and CDR2 is SVGEGT. The V segment lost 2 bases and the J segment 2 bases; nucleotides outside the gene matches: 6. CDR3 region: CASSYPSGRSDTDTQYF. For the CDR3, the DNA is TGTGCCAGCAGTTACCCTAGCGGGAGGTCGGACACAGATACGCAGTATTTT.

The sample holds many counts of this clonotype. This rearrangement joins TRBV12-3 or TRBV12-4 to TRBJ2-1; 12 bases fit TRBD2. Germline trimming cut 3 bases from V and 9 bases from J; bases unmatched to any gene: 3. CDR3 length equals 14 residues. This CDR3 is CASSFLAGGVEQFF. The CDR3, as DNA: TGTGCCAGCAGTTTTCTAGCGGGAGGGGTTGAGCAGTTCTTC.

This clonotype was observed a few times. The CDR3: CASSRQQGDTQYF. The CDR3 DNA is TGCGCCAGCAGCCGCCAACAGGGAGATACGCAGTATTTT. The V gene is TRBV4-1, the J gene TRBJ2-3; D might be TRBD1 (6 bases). The CDR3 covers 13 residues. Germline V lookup: CDR1 MGHRA, CDR2 YSYEKL. V lost 4 bases and J lost 5, with 10 bases in between.

This chain connects TRBV28 to TRBJ2-1; 7 bases are shared with TRBD2. The CDR3 extends over 15 amino acids. The V segment lost 4 bases and the J segment 6 bases; nucleotides outside the gene matches: 9. From germline, CDR1 is MDHEN and CDR2 SYDVKM. For the CDR3, the DNA is TGTGCCAGCAGTTATGCGGACGGGAGGATCAATGAGCAGTTCTTC. Its protein product is CASSYADGRINEQFF. Variable domain in full (rest from reference TRBV28 and TRBJ2-1): DVKVTQSSRYLVKRTGEKVFLECVQDMDHENMFWYRQDPGLGLRLIYFSYDVKMKEKGDIPEGYSVSREKKERFSLILESASTNQTSMYLCASSYADGRINEQFFGPGTRLTVL.

The J gene is TRBJ2-1, the V gene TRBV5-1, with D maybe TRBD1 (7 bases). The CDR3 extends over 14 amino acids. Germline assignment: CDR1 SGHRS and CDR2 YFSETQ. Trimming removed 4 bases from V and 9 bases from J, with 17 bases in between. The CDR3 bases are TGCGCCAGCAGCCCAACAGGGGACTTTGGTGAGCAGTTCTTC. This translates into CASSPTGDFGEQFF.

This clonotype occurred a few times. The gene calls are TRBV5-1 and TRBJ2-3, with TRBD2 matching over 8 bases. There are 15 residues in the CDR3. CDR1 is SGHRS and CDR2 is YFSETQ in the germline V gene. Trimming at V came to 3 bases and at J to 5 bases, leaving 8 bases not matched to a gene. The CDR3 spells CASSSSRGGEDTQYF. In nucleotides, the CDR3 is TGCGCCAGCAGCTCGTCCCGGGGGGGCGAAGATACGCAGTATTTT.

This clonotype was seen more than once but under ten times. This chain connects TRBV20-1 to TRBJ1-1, with a tentative D call TRBD1 (6 bases). CDR3 size: 16 residues. Trimming removed 0 bases from V and 2 bases from J, with 16 bases in between. Germline CDR1 reads DFQATT; CDR2 reads SNEGSKA (reference sequence). This CDR3 is CSARDPRAGANTEAFF. CDR3 DNA: TGCAGTGCTAGAGATCCCCGAGCGGGGGCTAACACTGAAGCTTTCTTT.

The chain links TRBV7-3 to TRBJ2-3; D ambiguous. The CDR3 is 14 residues long. The germline gives CDR1 SGHTA, CDR2 FQGTGA. The ends were cut back, 2 bases at V and 4 bases at J, with 10 bases in the middle. In DNA, the CDR3 is TGTGCCAGCAGCTTATTGGGTATTGCAGATACGCAGTATTTT. Protein sequence: CASSLLGIADTQYF.

This clonotype occurred a few times. CDR3 coding DNA: TGTGCCAGCAGCCGAGAAGGGCGAATGAACACTGAAGCTTTCTTT. As protein: CASSREGRMNTEAFF. The rearrangement links TRBV3-1 to TRBJ1-1; D gene unclear. This CDR3 contains 15 residues. Looked up from germline, CDR1 is LGHDT and CDR2 is YNNKEL (reference sequence). Trimming shortened V by 4 bases and J by 0 bases, and 12 bases separated the two germline ends.

The CDR3 DNA sequence: TGTGCCAGCGCGGGGGGGGCTTCCTACGAGCAGTACGTC. This gives the protein CASAGGASYEQYV. This sequence joins TRBV28 and TRBJ2-7, with TRBD2 matching over 9 bases. Germline V gene data show CDR1 as MDHEN and CDR2 as SYDVKM. The CDR3 sequence is 13 residues long. V dropped 8 bases and J dropped 1; count of bases not matched to a gene: 3.

V is TRBV27 and J is TRBJ2-3, with D possibly called TRBD1 or TRBD2 (5 bases each). This CDR3 contains 14 residues. In germline, CDR1 is MNHEY, CDR2 SMNVEV (reference sequence). Trimming shortened V by 5 bases and J by 8 bases, and 17 bases separated the two germline ends. The CDR3 loop is CASSPWDQRITQYF. The CDR3 DNA reads TGTGCCAGCAGTCCTTGGGACCAACGAATTACGCAGTATTTT.

The chain links TRBV3-1 to TRBJ2-7; D gene unclear. From germline, CDR1 is LGHDT and CDR2 YNNKEL (reference sequence). V lost 2 bases to trimming and J lost 2 bases, with 4 bases between them. The CDR3 is 12 amino acids. The chain's CDR3 is CASSQTTYEQYF. The CDR3 DNA is TGTGCCAGCAGCCAAACCACCTACGAGCAGTACTTC.

This clonotype was counted between two and nine times. The chain combines TRBV9 with TRBJ1-4; 7 bases line up with TRBD1. CDR1 is SGDLS, CDR2 YYNGEE, per germline. Losses at the gene ends were 5 bases for V and 15 bases for J; bases not matched to a gene: 16. CDR3 length: 14 amino acids. CDR3 coding DNA: TGTGCCAGCAGTAGGACAGGCCTCTCAGGGAGGTTGTTTTTT. It yields the protein CASSRTGLSGRLFF.

V is TRBV20-1 and J is TRBJ2-2; D might be TRBD1 (5 bases). The germline V gene encodes CDR1 DFQATT and CDR2 SNEGSKA (reference sequence). The CDR3 sequence is 12 residues long. The V end was cut by 6 bases, the J end by 5 bases, with 10 bases between. The CDR3 protein is CSAMGQTGELFF. The CDR3 DNA follows: TGCAGTGCCATGGGGCAAACCGGGGAGCTGTTTTTT.

In this sample, this clonotype turned up a few times. The chain employs TRBV7-8 and TRBJ2-1; 11 positions agree with TRBD2. This CDR3 comprises 14 residues. CDR1 and CDR2 (germline): SGHVS, FQNEAQ. Unmatched junction bases numbered 4, after V lost 8 bases and J lost 4 bases. Here the CDR3 DNA reads TGTGCCAGCGTACTAGCGGGAGAATACAATGAGCAGTTCTTC. This sequence encodes CASVLAGEYNEQFF. The whole variable domain, remainder taken from reference TRBV7-8 and TRBJ2-1, is GAGVSQSPRYKVAKRGQDVALRCDPISGHVSLFWYQQALGQGPEFLTYFQNEAQLDKSGLPSDRFFAERPEGSVSTLKIQRTQQEDSAVYLCASVLAGEYNEQFFGPGTRLTVL.

The V gene is TRBV9, the J gene TRBJ1-1; D possibly corresponds to TRBD1 (5 bases). Trimming stripped 0 bases from V and 3 bases from J, with 15 bases between. CDR3 length equals 16 residues. CDR1 and CDR2 from the germline V gene are SGDLS and YYNGEE. In DNA, the CDR3 is TGTGCCAGCAGCGTAGGAACCAGGGTTCGCGACACTGAAGCTTTCTTT. Its translation: CASSVGTRVRDTEAFF.

This sequence joins TRBV20-1 and TRBJ2-7; D is unclear. The germline V gene has CDR1 DFQATT and CDR2 SNEGSKA (reference sequence). This CDR3 has 14 residues. Trimming left V 1 base short and J 2 bases short, with 12 bases between. The CDR3 DNA reads as TGCAGTGCTAGAGTCGCCCAACGGGCCTACGAGCAGTACTTC. It yields the protein CSARVAQRAYEQYF.

The chain uses TRBV6-5 and TRBJ2-7; 13 bases match TRBD2. The CDR3 is made up of 19 amino acids. In germline, CDR1 is MNHEY, CDR2 SVGAGI. After removal of 0 bases from V and 7 bases from J, the junction contained 15 bases not matched to a gene. CDR3 sequence (DNA): TGTGCCAGCAGTTACTCGTCAAAACCCACTAGCGGGAGGGCCAGTGAGCAGTACTTC. This gives the protein CASSYSSKPTSGRASEQYF.

The gene calls are TRBV4-2 and TRBJ2-1; D is possibly TRBD2 (5 bases). The CDR3 sequence is 16 residues long. Germline CDR1 reads LGHNA; CDR2 reads YNFKEQ. Trimming pared 0 bases from V and 2 bases from J, leaving 11 bases between. This CDR3 reads CASSQDGLAAYNEQFF. The CDR3 DNA reads TGTGCCAGCAGCCAAGATGGGCTAGCAGCCTACAATGAGCAGTTCTTC.

The chain employs TRBV12-3 or TRBV12-4 and TRBJ1-1; the D is unclear. Trimming removed 10 bases at V and 0 bases at J, with 15 bases between. The CDR3 is made up of 14 amino acids. CDR3 sequence reads: CANILSGMNTEAFF. DNA for the CDR3: TGTGCCAACATCCTCTCAGGCATGAACACTGAAGCTTTCTTT.

In this sample, this clonotype turned up a few times. This chain links TRBV18 with TRBJ1-1, with a tentative D call TRBD1 (6 bases). Per the germline V gene, CDR1 is KGHSH and CDR2 is LQKENI. This CDR3 contains 13 residues. Trimming removed 5 bases at V and 7 bases at J, with 14 bases between. CDR3 DNA: TGTGCCAGCTCATTGCAGGGGCTCAATGAAGCTTTCTTT. Amino acids: CASSLQGLNEAFF.

The chain has TRBV10-3 and TRBJ2-1, with 10 bases lining up with TRBD1. The CDR3 is 14 amino acids. Germline V gene lookup returns CDR1 ENHRY and CDR2 SYGVKD. V gave up 10 bases and J gave up 3 bases; unmatched junction bases: 6. CDR3 sequence (DNA): TGTGCCACTAACCGGGACAGGGGCTACAATGAGCAGTTCTTC. It is translated as CATNRDRGYNEQFF.

In this sample, this clonotype turned up a few times. This rearrangement joins TRBV7-2 to TRBJ1-4; D gene uncertain. Between the trimmed V and J ends, which lost 4 bases and 7 bases, there was a span of 19 bases. Germline CDR1 SGHTA, CDR2 FQGNSA. The CDR3 is 16 residues long. The DNA of the CDR3 is TGTGCCAGCAGCTCCTCCAACGTCGACCCCGCTGAAAAACTGTTTTTT. Residues: CASSSSNVDPAEKLFF.